The T cell receptor (beta chain) under discussion was sequenced for a study of cytomegalovirus exposure and HLA in healthy donors. Study-wide points: It was reported that the classifier diagnosed cytomegalovirus status with high specificity and sensitivity in both the original and validation cohorts. Association with HLA alleles at 0.05 false discovery rate was found for 16,951 TCR beta sequences in a later analysis. For most TCR beta V segments, an earlier analysis put the productive rate at about 87% or about 30% of the time. A list of more than 150 TCR beta chains associated with cytomegalovirus was given.

As regards this clone: Its antigen is as yet unknown.

Use of 60 Vbeta and 13 Jbeta primers characterized the PCR. This table comes from immunoSEQ multiplex PCR, and its TCRdb copy is limited to in-frame clones, with some not included. The sample shows roughly 100,000 clones, approximately 78% of them seen only once. V was cut by 5 bases and J by 8 bases, with 18 bases left in between. CDR3 length: 14 amino acids. Germline assignment: CDR1 MNHNS and CDR2 SASEGT. The origin of this receptor is a woman aged 55-70 years in good health and CMV-seronegative. Sequenced input: PBMCs. The J gene is TRBJ1-2, the V gene TRBV6-1; D call uncertain. DNA of the CDR3: TGTGCCAGCAGTCCTACCTCCGCACCCCGGGGCTACACCTTC. Its protein is CASSPTSAPRGYTF.